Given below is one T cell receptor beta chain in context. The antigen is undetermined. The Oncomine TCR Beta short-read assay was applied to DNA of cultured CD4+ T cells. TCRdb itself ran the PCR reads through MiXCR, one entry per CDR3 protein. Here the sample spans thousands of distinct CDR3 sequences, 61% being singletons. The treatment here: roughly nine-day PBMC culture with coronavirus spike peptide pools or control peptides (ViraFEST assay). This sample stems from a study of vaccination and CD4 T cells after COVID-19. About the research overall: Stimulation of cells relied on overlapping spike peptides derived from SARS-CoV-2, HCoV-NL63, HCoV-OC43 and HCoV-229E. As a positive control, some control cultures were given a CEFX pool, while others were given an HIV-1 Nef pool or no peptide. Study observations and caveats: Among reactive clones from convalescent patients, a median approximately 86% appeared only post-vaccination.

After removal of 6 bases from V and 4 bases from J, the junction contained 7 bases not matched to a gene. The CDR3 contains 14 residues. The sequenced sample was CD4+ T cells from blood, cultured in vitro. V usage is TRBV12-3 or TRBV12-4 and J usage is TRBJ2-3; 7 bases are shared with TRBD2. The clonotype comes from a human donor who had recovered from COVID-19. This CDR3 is CASRPGGRADTQYF. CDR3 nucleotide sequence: TGTGCCAGCAGACCCGGGGGGAGAGCAGATACGCAGTATTTT.